This TCR beta chain was identified during a study of T cell responses to AZD1222 COVID-19 vaccine (TCRdb year 2021). Looking at the study overall: TCR sequencing covered fewer than 250 trial participants: nearly 210 given two doses of AZD1222 and about 26 given two doses of MenACWY control vaccine. Trial participants were enrolled into age subgroups of 18-55, 56-69 and 70-plus years, which contained around 140, 26 and 57 TCR-sequenced participants, respectively. Study-level results and caveats: Conclusions about previously exposed vaccinees were limited because only a handful of AZD1222 recipients were SARS-CoV-2 seropositive at baseline. Participants were mostly white British and included more females than males, and it was suggested by the authors that clonal diversity may have been underestimated. In the small 56-69-year group, the increase in depth fell short of significance, most likely because of low power. Nearly half of unique spike-specific TCRs reportedly recognized epitopes outside regions mutated in the B.1.351 and B.1.1.7 variants. Because no samples from the day 14 peak response were available, repertoires could be characterized only after the peak T cell response. Spike-specific TCR breadth and depth rose significantly after two AZD1222 doses compared with day 0 and with MenACWY recipients. The whole spike protein was spanned by vaccine-associated CD4 TCRs, and dominant responses were seen in regions 160-218 and 743-854.

The CDR3 regions of human TCRbeta chains were analyzed by immunosequencing. Per the original workflow: TCRs in the repertoires were matched against a reference library of SARS-CoV-2-specific TCRs that had been generated with the MIRA antigen-specificity platform. Breadth was defined as the fraction of unique TCRs that were SARS-CoV-2-associated. Depth was defined as the fraction of total T cells that were SARS-CoV-2-associated. Using the MIRA data, every spike-specific TCR was mapped to the spike region that the TCR reacted to and assigned to either a CD4 or a CD8 class. Log10-transformed breadth and depth values were compared by one-way ANOVA with Sidak's multiple comparisons tests. Sourced from immuneACCESS, this table was stored by TCRdb with only in-frame sequences that have V and J called. A share of the clones is absent; for the studies checked, an unresolved V gene accounts for under half, and the remainder has no known explanation. Clonal size and the V and J genes are those of that table, whereas D and trimming came from the DNA. For this sample there are 55,000 to 65,000 clones; about 88% appear just once. The biggest ten clones account for roughly 6% of the sample.

Comments on this clone: Its specific antigen is unknown. No much larger clone exists at a distance of one base, and base qualities are not known.

Explained via the paper, the time point label denotes: about 28 days (+/-7) after the second vaccine dose. AZD1222 recipients given second doses at about 4 weeks or at about 12 weeks were pooled, since spike-specific TCR depth and breadth were not found to differ between the two schedules. Vaccinee samples came from UK trials COV001 and COV002, including a single-blind randomized controlled phase 2/3 trial of AZD1222 (ChAdOx1 nCoV-19) in healthy adults. Trial participant PBMC samples were collected at day 0 and day 28 after the second dose for TCRbeta chain sequencing. The receptor comes from an adult who received the AZD1222 COVID-19 vaccine. Sequencing used peripheral blood, obtained 28 days after the second AZD1222 dose.

Read as DNA, the sequence is TGTGCCAGTAGGCCCCCGGCCCGGACCGGGGAGCTGTTTTTT. Translated, this gives CASRPPARTGELFF. The rearrangement joined TRBV19 to TRBJ2-2; the D segment cannot be called with confidence. CDR1 LNHDA and CDR2 SQIVND are derived from the germline V gene (reference sequence). The CDR3, cysteine through phenylalanine, is 14 amino acids long. Only the CDR3 part of the read is kept: 42 bases, read in frame from the first base. The V end loses 6 bases and the J end loses 5 bases, and a stretch of 13 bases separates them.